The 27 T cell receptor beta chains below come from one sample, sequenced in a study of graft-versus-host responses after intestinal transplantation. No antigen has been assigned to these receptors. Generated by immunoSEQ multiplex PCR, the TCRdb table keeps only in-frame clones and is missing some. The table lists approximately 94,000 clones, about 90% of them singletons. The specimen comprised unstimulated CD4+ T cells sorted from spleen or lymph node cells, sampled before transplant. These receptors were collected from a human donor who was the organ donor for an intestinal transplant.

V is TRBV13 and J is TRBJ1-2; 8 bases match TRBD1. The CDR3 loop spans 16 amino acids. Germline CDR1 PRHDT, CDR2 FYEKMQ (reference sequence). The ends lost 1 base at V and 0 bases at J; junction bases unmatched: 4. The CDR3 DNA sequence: TGTGCCAGCAGCTTAGCCACACAGGGGGCTAACTATGGCTACACCTTC. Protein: CASSLATQGANYGYTF.

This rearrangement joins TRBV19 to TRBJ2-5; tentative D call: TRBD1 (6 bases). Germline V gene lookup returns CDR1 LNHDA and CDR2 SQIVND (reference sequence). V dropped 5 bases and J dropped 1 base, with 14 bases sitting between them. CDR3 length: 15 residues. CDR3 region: CASSARTVAQETQYF. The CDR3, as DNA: TGTGCCAGTAGTGCCCGGACAGTTGCCCAAGAGACCCAGTACTTC. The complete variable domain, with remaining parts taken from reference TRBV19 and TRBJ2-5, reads DGGITQSPKYLFRKEGQNVTLSCEQNLNHDAMYWYRQDPGQGLRLIYYSQIVNDFQKGDIAEGYSVSREKKESFPLTVTSAQKNPTAFYLCASSARTVAQETQYFGPGTRLLVL.

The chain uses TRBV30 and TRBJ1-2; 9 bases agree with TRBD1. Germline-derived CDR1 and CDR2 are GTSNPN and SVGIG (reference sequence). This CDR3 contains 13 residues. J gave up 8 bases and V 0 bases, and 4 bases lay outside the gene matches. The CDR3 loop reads CAWSVQGAGGYTF. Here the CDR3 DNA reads TGTGCCTGGAGTGTACAGGGGGCGGGGGGCTACACCTTC. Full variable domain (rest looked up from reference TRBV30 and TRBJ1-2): SQTIHQWPATLVQPVGSPLSLECTVEGTSNPNLYWYRQAAGRGLQLLFYSVGIGQISSEVPQNLSASRPQDRQFILSSKKLLLSDSGFYLCAWSVQGAGGYTFGSGTRLTVV.

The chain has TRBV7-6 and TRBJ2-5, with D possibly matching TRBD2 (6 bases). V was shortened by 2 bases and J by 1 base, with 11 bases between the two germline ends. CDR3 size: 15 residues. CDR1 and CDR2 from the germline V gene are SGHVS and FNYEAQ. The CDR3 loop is CASSLFGGAQETQYF. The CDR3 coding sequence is TGTGCCAGCAGCTTATTCGGCGGGGCCCAAGAGACCCAGTACTTC.

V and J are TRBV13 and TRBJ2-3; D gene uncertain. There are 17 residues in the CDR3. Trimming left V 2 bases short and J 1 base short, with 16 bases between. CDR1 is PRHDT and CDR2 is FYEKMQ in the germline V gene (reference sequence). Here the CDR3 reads CASSLLGKRAGTDTQYF. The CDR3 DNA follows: TGTGCCAGCAGCTTACTAGGAAAACGCGCAGGCACAGATACGCAGTATTTT.

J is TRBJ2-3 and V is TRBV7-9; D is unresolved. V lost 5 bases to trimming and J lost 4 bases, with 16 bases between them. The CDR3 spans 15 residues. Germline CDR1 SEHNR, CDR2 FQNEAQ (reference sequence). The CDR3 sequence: CASSQGRPESDTQYF. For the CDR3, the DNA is TGTGCCAGCAGCCAAGGACGGCCCGAATCAGATACGCAGTATTTT.

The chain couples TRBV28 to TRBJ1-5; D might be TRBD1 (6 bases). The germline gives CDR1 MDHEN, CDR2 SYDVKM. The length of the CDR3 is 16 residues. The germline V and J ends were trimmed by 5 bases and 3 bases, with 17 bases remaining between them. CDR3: CASSPWVGALNQPQHF. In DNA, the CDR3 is TGTGCCAGCAGTCCCTGGGTGGGGGCCCTCAATCAGCCCCAGCATTTT.

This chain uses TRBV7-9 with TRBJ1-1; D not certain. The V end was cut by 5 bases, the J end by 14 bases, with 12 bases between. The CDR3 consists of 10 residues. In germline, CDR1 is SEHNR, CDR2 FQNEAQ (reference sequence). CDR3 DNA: TGTGCCAGCAGCGCGGACTGGCCCTTCTTT. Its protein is CASSADWPFF. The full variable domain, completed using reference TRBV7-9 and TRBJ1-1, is DTGVSQNPRHKITKRGQNVTFRCDPISEHNRLYWYRQTLGQGPEFLTYFQNEAQLEKSRLLSDRFSAERPKGSFSTLEIQRTEQGDSAMYLCASSADWPFFGQGTRLTVV.

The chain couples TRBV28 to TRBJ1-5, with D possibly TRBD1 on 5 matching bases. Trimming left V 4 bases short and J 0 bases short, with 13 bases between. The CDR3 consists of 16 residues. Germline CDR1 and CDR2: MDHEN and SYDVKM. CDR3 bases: TGTGCCAGCAGTTCCATGGGGACCTATAGCAATCAGCCCCAGCATTTT. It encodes CASSSMGTYSNQPQHF.

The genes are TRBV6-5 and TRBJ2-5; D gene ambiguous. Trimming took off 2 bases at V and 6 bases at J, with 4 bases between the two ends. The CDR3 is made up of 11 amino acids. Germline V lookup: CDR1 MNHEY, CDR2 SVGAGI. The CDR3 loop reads CASSYGQTQYF. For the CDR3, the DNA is TGTGCCAGCAGTTACGGACAGACCCAGTACTTC.

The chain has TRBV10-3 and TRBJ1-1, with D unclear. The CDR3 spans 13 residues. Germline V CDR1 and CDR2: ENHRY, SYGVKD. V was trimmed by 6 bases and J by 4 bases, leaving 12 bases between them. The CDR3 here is CAIRAGSGTEAFF. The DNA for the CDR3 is TGTGCCATCAGGGCAGGATCTGGCACTGAAGCTTTCTTT.

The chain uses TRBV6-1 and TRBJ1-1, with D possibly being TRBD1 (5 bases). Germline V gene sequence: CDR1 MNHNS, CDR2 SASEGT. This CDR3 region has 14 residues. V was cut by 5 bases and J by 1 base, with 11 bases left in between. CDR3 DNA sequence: TGTGCCAGCAGTCCCTGGGGGGGGAACACTGAAGCTTTCTTT. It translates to CASSPWGGNTEAFF.

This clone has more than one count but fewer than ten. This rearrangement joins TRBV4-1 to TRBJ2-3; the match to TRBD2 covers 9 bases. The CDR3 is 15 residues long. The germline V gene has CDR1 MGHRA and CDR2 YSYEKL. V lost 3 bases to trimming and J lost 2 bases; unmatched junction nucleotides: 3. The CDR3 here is CASSHKRGDTDTQYF. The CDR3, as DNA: TGCGCCAGCAGCCATAAGCGGGGGGACACAGATACGCAGTATTTT.

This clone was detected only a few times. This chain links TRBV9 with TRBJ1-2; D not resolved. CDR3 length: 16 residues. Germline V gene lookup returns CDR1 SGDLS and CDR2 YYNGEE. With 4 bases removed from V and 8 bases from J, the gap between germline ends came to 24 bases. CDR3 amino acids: CASSFQNGLSMAGYTF. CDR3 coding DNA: TGTGCCAGCAGCTTCCAAAATGGACTGTCGATGGCGGGCTACACCTTC.

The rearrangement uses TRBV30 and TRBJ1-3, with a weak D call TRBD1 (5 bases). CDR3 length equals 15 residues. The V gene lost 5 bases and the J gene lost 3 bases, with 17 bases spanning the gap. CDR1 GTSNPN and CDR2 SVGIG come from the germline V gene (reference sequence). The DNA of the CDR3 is TGTGCCTGGCGAGACCAGGGTGCTGGTGGAAACACCATATATTTT. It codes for CAWRDQGAGGNTIYF. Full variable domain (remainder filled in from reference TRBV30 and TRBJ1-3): SQTIHQWPATLVQPVGSPLSLECTVEGTSNPNLYWYRQAAGRGLQLLFYSVGIGQISSEVPQNLSASRPQDRQFILSSKKLLLSDSGFYLCAWRDQGAGGNTIYFGEGSWLTVV.

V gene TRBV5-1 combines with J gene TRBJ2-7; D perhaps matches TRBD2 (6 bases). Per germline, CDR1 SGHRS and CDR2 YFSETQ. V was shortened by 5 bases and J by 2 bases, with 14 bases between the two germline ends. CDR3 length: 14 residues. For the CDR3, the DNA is TGCGCCAGCAGGGAGGGCCCGCAACCCTACGAGCAGTACTTC. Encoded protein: CASREGPQPYEQYF.

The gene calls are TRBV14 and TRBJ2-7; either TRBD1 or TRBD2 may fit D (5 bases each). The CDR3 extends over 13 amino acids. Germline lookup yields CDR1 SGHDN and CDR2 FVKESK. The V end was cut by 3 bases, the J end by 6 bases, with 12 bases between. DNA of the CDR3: TGTGCCAGCAGCCAGCTTTGGGGGTTCGAGCAGTACTTC. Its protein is CASSQLWGFEQYF.

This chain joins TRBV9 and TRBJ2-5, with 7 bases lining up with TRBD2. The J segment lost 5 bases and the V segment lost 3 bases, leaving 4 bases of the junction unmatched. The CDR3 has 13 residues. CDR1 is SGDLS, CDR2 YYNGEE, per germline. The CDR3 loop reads CASSATSEETQYF. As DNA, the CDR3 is TGTGCCAGCAGCGCCACTAGCGAGGAGACCCAGTACTTC.

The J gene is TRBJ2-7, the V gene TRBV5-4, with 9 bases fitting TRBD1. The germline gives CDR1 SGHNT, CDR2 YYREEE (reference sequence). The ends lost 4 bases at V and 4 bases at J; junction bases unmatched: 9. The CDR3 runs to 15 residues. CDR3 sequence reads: CASSLDRGTLYEQYF. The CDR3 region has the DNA TGTGCCAGCAGCCTAGACAGGGGGACGCTGTACGAGCAGTACTTC.

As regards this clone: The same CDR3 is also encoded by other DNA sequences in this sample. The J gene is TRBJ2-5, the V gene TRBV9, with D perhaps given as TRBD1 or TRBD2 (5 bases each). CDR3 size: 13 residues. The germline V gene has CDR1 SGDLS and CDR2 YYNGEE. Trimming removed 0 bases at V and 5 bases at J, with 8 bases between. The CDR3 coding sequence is TGTGCCAGCAGCGTAGGGGGCGGGGAGACCCAGTACTTC. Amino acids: CASSVGGGETQYF.

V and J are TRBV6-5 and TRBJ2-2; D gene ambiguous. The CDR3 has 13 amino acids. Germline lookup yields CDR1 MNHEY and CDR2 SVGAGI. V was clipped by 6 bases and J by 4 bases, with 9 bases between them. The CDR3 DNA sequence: TGTGCCAGCAGGCACCTTACCACCGGGGAGCTGTTTTTT. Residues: CASRHLTTGELFF.

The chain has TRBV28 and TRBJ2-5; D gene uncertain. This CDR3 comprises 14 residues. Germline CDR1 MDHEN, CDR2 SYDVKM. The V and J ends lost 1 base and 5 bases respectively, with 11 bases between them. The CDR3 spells CASSLSIPPETQYF. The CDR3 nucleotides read TGTGCCAGCAGTTTATCGATACCCCCGGAGACCCAGTACTTC.

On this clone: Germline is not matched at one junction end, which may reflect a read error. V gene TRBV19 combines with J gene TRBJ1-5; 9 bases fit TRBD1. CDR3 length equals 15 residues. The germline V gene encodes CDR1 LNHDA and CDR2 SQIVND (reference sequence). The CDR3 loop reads CASSLDRGRYQPQHF. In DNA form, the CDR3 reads TGTGCCAGTAGTTTAGACAGGGGGAGGTATCAGCCCCAGCATTTT. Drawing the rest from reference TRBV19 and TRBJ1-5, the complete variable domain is DGGITQSPKYLFRKEGQNVTLSCEQNLNHDAMYWYRQDPGQGLRLIYYSQIVNDFQKGDIAEGYSVSREKKESFPLTVTSAQKNPTAFYLCASSLDRGRYQPQHFGDGTRLSIL.

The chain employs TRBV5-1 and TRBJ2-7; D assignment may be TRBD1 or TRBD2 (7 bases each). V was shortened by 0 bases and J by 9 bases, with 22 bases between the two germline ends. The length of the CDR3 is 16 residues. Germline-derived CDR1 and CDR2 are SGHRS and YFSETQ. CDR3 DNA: TGCGCCAGCAGCTTGGATTCCGAGGGGAGGGGGCGCGGGCAGTACTTC. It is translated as CASSLDSEGRGRGQYF.

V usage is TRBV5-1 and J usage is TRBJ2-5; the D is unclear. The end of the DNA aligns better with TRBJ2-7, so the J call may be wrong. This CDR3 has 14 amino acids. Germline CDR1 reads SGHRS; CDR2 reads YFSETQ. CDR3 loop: CASRGSLGRNEQYF. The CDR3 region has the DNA TGCGCCAGCAGAGGGTCCCTGGGTAGAAACGAGCAGTACTTC.

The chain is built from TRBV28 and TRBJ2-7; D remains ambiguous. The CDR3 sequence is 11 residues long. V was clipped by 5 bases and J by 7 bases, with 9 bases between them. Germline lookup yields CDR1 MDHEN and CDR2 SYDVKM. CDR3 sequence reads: CASSAQREQYF. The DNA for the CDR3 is TGTGCCAGCAGTGCCCAAAGAGAGCAGTACTTC.

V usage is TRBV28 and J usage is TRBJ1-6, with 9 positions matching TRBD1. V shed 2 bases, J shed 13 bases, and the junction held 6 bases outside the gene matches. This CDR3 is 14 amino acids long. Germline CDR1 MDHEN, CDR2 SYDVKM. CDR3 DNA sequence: TGTGCCAGCAGTTTAGGACAGGGGAATACTCCCCTCCACTTT. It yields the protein CASSLGQGNTPLHF.